A few counts support the clone carrying this T cell receptor (beta chain). This CDR3 has 16 residues. V lost 6 bases and J lost 5; bases outside the gene matches: 14. Germline V lookup: CDR1 LNHDA, CDR2 SQIVND (reference sequence). This entry belongs to a study of blood T cell repertoires in COVID-19. Study-level information: Acute and convalescent COVID-19 samples came from the United States, Italy and Spain.

Original methodology: Reference gene primer amplification in the assay estimated nucleated cell counts. The data were produced by immunoSEQ multiplex PCR, yet TCRdb's version contains in-frame clones alone and is incomplete. Clonal size and the V and J genes are those of that table, whereas D and trimming came from the DNA. The sample consists of roughly 40,000 clones, around 84% of them appearing once. The specimen was peripheral blood. This rearrangement joins TRBV19 to TRBJ2-7; 9 positions match TRBD1. The sequence derives from a man in his 70s with acute or convalescent COVID-19. The CDR3 bases are TGTGCCAGTAGCGGGACAGGGCACCCCTCGGTCGACGAGCAGTACTTC. Protein: CASSGTGHPSVDEQYF.